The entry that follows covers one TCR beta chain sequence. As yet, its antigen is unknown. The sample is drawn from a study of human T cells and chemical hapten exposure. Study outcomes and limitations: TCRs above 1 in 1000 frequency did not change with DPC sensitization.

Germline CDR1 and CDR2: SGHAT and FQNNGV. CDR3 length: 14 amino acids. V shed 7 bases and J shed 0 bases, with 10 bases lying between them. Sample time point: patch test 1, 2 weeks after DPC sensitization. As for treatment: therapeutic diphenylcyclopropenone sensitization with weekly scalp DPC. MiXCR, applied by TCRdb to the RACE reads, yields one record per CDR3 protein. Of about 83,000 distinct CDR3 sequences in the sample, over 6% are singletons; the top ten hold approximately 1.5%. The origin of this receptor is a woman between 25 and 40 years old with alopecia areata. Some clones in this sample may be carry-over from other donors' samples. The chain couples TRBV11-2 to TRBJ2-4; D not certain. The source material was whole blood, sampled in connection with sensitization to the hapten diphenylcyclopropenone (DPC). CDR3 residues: CASNIGVAKNIQYF. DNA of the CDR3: TGTGCCAGCAATATTGGGGTAGCCAAAAACATTCAGTACTTC.